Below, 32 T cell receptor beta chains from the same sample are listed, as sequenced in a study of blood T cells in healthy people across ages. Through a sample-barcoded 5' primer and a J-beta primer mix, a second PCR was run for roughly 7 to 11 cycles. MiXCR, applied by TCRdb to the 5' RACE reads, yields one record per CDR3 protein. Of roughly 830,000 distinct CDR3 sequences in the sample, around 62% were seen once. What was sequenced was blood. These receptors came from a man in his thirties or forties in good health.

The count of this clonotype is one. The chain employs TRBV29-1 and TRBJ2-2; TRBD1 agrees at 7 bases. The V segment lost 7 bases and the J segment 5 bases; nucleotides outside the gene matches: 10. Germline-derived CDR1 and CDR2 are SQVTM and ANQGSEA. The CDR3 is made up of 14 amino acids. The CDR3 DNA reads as TGCAGCGCCCGAGACAGGGTAGGGACCGGGGAGCTGTTTTTT. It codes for CSARDRVGTGELFF.

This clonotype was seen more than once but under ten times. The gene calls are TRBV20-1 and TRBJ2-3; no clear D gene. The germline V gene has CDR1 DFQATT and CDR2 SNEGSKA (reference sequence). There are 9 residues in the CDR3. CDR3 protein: CNYTDTQYF. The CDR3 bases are TGCAACTACACAGATACGCAGTATTTT.

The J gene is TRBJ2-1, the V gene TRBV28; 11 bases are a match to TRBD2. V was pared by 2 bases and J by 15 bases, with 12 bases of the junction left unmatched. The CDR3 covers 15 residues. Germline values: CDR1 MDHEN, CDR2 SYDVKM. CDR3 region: CASSLGGTSGRGGFF. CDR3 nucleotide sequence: TGTGCCAGCAGTTTAGGTGGTACTAGCGGGAGAGGAGGGTTCTTC.

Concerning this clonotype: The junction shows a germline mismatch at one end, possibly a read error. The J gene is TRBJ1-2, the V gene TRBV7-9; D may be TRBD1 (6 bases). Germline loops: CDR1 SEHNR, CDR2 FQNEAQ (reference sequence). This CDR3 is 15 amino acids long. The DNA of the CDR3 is TGTGCTAGCAGCTCCACGGGGGGGCTGAGGGATGGCTACACCTTC. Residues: CASSSTGGLRDGYTF.

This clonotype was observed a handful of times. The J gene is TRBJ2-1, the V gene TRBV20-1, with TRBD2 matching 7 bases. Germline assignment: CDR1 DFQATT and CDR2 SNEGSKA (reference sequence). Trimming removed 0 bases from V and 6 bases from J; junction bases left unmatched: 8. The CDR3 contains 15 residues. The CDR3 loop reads CSARDARLAANEQFF. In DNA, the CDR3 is TGCAGTGCTAGAGATGCCAGGCTAGCGGCCAATGAGCAGTTCTTC.

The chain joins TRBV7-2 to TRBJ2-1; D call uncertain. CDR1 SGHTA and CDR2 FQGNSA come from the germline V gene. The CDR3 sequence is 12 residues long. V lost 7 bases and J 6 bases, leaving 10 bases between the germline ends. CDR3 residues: CASTRPPNEQFF. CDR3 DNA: TGTGCCAGCACCCGGCCTCCCAATGAGCAGTTCTTC.

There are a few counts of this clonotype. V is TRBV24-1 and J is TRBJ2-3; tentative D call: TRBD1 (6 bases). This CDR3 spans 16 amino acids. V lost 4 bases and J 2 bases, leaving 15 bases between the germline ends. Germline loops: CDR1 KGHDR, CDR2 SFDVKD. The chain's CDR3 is CATSDSRQVLTDTQYF. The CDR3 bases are TGTGCCACCAGTGACAGCCGACAGGTCCTCACAGATACGCAGTATTTT.

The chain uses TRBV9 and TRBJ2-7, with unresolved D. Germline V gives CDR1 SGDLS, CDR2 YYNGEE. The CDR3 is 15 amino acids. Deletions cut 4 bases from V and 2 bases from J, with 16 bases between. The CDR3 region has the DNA TGTGCCAGCAGCCCCCACGGAACCGAAACCTACGAGCAGTACTTC. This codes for CASSPHGTETYEQYF.

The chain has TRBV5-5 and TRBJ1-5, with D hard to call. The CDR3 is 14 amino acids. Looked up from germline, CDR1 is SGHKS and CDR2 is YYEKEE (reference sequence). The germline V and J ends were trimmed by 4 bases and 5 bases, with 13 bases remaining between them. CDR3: CASSPATVYQPQHF. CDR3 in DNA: TGTGCCAGCAGCCCGGCCACGGTTTATCAGCCCCAGCATTTT.

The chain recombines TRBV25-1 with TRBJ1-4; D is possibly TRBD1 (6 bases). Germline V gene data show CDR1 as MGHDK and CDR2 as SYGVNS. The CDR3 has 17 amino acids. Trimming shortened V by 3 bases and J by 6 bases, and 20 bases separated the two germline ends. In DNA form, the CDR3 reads TGTGCCAGCAGTGATCCGGGGGCCGGGGGGCGTGATGAAAAACTGTTTTTT. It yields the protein CASSDPGAGGRDEKLFF.

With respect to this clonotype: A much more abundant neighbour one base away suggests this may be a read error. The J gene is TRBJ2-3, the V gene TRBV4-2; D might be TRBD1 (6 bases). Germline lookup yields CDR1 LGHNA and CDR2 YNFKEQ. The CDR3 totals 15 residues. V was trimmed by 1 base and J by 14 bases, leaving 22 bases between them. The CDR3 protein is CASSQGEGDTGELYF. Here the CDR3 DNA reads TGTGCCAGCAGCCAAGGTGAAGGGGACACCGGGGAGCTGTATTTT.

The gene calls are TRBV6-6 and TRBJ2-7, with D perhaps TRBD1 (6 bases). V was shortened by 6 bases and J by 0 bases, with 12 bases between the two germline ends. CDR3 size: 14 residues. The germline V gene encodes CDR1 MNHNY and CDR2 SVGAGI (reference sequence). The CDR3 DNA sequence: TGTGCCAGCAGAGACAGGTTGATCTCCTACGAGCAGTACTTC. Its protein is CASRDRLISYEQYF.

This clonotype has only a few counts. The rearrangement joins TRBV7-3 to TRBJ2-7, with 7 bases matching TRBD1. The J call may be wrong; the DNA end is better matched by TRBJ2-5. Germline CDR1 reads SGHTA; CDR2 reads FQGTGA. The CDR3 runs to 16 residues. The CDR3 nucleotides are TGTGCCAGCAGCCAAGGGAACACAGGGGCATTGGGGACCCAGTACTTC. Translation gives CASSQGNTGALGTQYF.

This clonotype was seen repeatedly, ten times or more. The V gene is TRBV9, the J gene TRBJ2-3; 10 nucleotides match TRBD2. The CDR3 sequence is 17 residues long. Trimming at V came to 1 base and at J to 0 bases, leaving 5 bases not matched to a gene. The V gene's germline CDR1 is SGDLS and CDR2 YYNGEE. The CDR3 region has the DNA TGTGCCAGCAGCGTACTAGCGGGGGCTCCTAGCACAGATACGCAGTATTTT. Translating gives CASSVLAGAPSTDTQYF.

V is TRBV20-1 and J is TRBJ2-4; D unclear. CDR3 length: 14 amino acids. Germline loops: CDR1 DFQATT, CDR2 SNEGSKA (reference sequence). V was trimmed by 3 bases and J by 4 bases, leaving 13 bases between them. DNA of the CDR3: TGCAGTGCTAGGCCCCGAAGGCCTAAAAACATTCAGTACTTC. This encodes CSARPRRPKNIQYF.

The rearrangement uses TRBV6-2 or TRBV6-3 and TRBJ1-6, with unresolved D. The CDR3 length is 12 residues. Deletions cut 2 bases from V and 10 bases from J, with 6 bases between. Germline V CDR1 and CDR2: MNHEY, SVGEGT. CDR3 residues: CASSYPASPLHF. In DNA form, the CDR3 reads TGTGCCAGCAGTTACCCAGCATCACCCCTCCACTTT.

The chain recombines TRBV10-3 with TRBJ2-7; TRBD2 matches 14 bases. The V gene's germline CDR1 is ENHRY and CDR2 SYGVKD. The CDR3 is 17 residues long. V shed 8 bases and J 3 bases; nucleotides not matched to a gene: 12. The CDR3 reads CAIGPTSGGEIGYEQYF. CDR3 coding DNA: TGTGCCATCGGACCGACTAGCGGGGGGGAGATCGGCTACGAGCAGTACTTC.

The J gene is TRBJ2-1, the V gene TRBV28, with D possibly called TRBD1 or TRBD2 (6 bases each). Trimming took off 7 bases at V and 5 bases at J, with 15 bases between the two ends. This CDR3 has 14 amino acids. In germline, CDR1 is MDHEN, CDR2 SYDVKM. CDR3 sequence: CASTQGGPDNEQFF. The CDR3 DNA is TGTGCCAGCACCCAAGGGGGGCCTGACAATGAGCAGTTCTTC.

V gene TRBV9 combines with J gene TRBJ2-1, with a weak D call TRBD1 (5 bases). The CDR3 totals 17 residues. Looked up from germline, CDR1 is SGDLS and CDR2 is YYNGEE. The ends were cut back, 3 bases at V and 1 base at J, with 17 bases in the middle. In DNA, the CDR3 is TGTGCCAGCAGCGGAGTCCCCAGGAAGGGGTCCTACAATGAGCAGTTCTTC. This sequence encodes CASSGVPRKGSYNEQFF.

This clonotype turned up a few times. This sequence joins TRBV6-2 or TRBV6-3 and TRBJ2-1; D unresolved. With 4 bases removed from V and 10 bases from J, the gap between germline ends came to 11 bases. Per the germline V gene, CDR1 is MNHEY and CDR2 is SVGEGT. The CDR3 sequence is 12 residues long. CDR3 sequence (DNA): TGTGCCAGCAGTTCCCTTAGCAGGGAGCAGTTCTTC. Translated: CASSSLSREQFF.

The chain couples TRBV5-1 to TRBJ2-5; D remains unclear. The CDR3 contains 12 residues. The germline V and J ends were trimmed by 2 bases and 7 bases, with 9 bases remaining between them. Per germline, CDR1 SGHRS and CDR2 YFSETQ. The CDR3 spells CASSFLEATQYF. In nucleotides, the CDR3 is TGCGCCAGCAGCTTCCTGGAAGCGACCCAGTACTTC.

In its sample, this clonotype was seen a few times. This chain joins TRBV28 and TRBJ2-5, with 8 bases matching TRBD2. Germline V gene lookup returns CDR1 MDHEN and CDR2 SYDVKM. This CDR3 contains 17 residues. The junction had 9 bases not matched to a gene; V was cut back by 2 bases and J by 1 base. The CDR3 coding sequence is TGTGCCAGCAGTTTAGCCCTTATAGCGGGGAGCCAAGAGACCCAGTACTTC. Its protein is CASSLALIAGSQETQYF.

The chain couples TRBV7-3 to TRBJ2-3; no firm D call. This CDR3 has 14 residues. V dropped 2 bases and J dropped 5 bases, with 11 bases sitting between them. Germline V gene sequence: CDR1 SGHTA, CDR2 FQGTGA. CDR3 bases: TGTGCCAGCAGCTTATTGGGCAGTAAAGATACGCAGTATTTT. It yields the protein CASSLLGSKDTQYF.

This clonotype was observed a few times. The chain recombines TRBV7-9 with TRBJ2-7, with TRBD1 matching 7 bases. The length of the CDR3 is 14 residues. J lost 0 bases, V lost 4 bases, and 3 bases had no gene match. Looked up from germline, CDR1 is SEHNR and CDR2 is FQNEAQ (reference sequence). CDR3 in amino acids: CASSYGTDSYEQYF. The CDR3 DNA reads TGTGCCAGCAGCTATGGGACAGACTCCTACGAGCAGTACTTC. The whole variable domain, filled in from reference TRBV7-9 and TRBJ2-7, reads DTGVSQNPRHKITKRGQNVTFRCDPISEHNRLYWYRQTLGQGPEFLTYFQNEAQLEKSRLLSDRFSAERPKGSFSTLEIQRTEQGDSAMYLCASSYGTDSYEQYFGPGTRLTVT.

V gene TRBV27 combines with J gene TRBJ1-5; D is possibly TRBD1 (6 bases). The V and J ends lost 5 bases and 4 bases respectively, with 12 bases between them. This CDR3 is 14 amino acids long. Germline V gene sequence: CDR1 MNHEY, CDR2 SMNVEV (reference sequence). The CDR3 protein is CASSEQGFNQPQHF. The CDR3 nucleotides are TGTGCCAGCAGTGAACAGGGTTTTAATCAGCCCCAGCATTTT.

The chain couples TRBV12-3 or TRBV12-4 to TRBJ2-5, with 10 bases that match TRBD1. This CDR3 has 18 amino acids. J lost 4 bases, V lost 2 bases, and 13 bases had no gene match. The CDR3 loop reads CASSLWAHGTGEAETQYF. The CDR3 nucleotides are TGTGCCAGCAGTTTATGGGCTCACGGGACAGGGGAGGCAGAGACCCAGTACTTC.

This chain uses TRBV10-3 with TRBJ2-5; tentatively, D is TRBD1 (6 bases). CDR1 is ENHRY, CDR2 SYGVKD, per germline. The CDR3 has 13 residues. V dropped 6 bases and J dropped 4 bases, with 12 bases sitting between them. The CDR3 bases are TGTGCCATCAGCGGAGGACAGAGAGAGACCCAGTACTTC. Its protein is CAISGGQRETQYF.

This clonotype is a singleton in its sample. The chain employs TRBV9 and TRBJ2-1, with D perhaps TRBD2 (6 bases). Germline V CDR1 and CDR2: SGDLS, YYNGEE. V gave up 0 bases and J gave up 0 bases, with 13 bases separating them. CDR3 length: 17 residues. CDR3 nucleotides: TGTGCCAGCAGCGTAGTGGGTAGCGGATTCTCCTACAATGAGCAGTTCTTC. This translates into CASSVVGSGFSYNEQFF. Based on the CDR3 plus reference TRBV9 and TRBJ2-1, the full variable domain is DSGVTQTPKHLITATGQRVTLRCSPRSGDLSVYWYQQSLDQGLQFLIQYYNGEERAKGNILERFSAQQFPDLHSELNLSSLELGDSALYFCASSVVGSGFSYNEQFFGPGTRLTVL.

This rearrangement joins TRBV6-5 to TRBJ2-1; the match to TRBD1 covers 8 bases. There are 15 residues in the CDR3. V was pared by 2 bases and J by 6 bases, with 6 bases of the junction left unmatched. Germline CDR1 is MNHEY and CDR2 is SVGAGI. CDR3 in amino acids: CASSYETGASNEQFF. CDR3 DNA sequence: TGTGCCAGCAGTTACGAGACAGGGGCGAGCAATGAGCAGTTCTTC.

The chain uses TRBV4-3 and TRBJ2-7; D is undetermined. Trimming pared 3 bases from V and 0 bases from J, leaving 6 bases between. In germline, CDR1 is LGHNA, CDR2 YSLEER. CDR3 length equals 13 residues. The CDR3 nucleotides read TGCGCCAGCAGCCACAGGCGCTCCTACGAGCAGTACTTC. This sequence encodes CASSHRRSYEQYF.

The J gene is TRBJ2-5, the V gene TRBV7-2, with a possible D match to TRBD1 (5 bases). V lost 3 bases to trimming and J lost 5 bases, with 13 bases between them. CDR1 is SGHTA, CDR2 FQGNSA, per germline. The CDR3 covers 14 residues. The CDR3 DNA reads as TGTGCCAGCAGCTTGGACATGACGCGGGAGACCCAGTACTTC. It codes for CASSLDMTRETQYF. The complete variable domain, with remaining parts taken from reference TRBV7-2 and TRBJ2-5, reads GAGVSQSPSNKVTEKGKDVELRCDPISGHTALYWYRQSLGQGLEFLIYFQGNSAPDKSGLPSDRFSAERTGGSVSTLTIQRTQQEDSAVYLCASSLDMTRETQYFGPGTRLLVL.

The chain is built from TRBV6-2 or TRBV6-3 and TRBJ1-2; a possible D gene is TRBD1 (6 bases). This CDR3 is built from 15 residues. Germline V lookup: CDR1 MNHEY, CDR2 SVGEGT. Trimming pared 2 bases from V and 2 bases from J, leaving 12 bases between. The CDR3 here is CASSYGGHPNYGYTF. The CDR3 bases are TGTGCCAGCAGTTACGGGGGACATCCGAACTATGGCTACACCTTC.